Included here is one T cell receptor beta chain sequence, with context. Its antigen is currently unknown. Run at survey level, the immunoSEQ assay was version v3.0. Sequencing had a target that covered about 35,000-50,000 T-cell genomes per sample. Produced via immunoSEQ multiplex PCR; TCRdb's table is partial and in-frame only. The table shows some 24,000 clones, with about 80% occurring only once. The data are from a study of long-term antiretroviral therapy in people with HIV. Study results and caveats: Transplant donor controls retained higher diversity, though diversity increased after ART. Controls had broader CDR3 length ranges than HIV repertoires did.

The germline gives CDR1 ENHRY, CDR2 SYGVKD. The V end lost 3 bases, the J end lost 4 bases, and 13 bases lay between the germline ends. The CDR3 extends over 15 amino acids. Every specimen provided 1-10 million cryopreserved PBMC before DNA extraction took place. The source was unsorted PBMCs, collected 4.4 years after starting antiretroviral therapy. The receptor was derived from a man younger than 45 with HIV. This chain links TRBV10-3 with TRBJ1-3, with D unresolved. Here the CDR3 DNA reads TGTGCCATCAGTGAAGGCGGAACCTACGGAAACACCATATATTTT. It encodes CAISEGGTYGNTIYF.